These 15 T cell receptor beta chains share one sample of origin, sequenced in a study of cytomegalovirus exposure and HLA in healthy donors. PCR involved 60 Vbeta and 13 Jbeta primers. TCRdb's table, derived via immunoSEQ multiplex PCR, lists solely in-frame clones and lacks some. The table has roughly 90,000 clones, 74% seen once. The source material was PBMCs. Receptors were obtained from a young man in good health and CMV-seropositive.

The V and J genes are TRBV6-5 and TRBJ2-2; the D is unclear. Germline V lookup: CDR1 MNHEY, CDR2 SVGAGI. Trimming removed 5 bases from V and 6 bases from J, with 10 bases in between. The CDR3 has 13 residues. The DNA for the CDR3 is TGTGCCAGCAGTCTCTTGAGTCCCGGGGAGCTGTTTTTT. Encoded protein: CASSLLSPGELFF.

The rearrangement links TRBV28 to TRBJ2-7; 12 bases agree with TRBD2. The J segment lost 2 bases and the V segment lost 6 bases, leaving 5 bases of the junction unmatched. The CDR3 has 15 residues. CDR1 is MDHEN, CDR2 SYDVKM, per germline. The CDR3 sequence is CASRGGTSGPYEQYF. CDR3 coding DNA: TGTGCCAGCAGGGGAGGGACTAGCGGGCCCTACGAGCAGTACTTC.

This chain links TRBV4-1 with TRBJ2-1; possibly TRBD2 for D (5 bases). V lost 1 base to trimming and J lost 0 bases, with 13 bases between them. The CDR3 loop spans 17 amino acids. Germline V gene lookup returns CDR1 MGHRA and CDR2 YSYEKL. CDR3 in amino acids: CASSQVRGPSSYNEQFF. The DNA of the CDR3 is TGCGCCAGCAGCCAAGTCCGCGGGCCCAGCTCCTACAATGAGCAGTTCTTC.

The chain combines TRBV2 with TRBJ1-5; no clear D gene. The V end lost 7 bases, the J end lost 6 bases, and 13 bases lay between the germline ends. Germline V lookup: CDR1 SNHLY, CDR2 FYNNEI. This CDR3 contains 13 residues. The CDR3 nucleotides read TGTGCCAGCATAGGTGGTCTAGGTCAGCCCCAGCATTTT. Encoded protein: CASIGGLGQPQHF.

V is TRBV6-5 and J is TRBJ2-1; TRBD1 matches at 7 bases. The CDR3 consists of 14 residues. Looked up from germline, CDR1 is MNHEY and CDR2 is SVGAGI. Unmatched junction bases numbered 11, after V lost 8 bases and J lost 7 bases. CDR3: CASFQGVRRNEQFF. In DNA form, the CDR3 reads TGTGCCAGCTTCCAGGGGGTTCGAAGGAATGAGCAGTTCTTC.

The chain employs TRBV6-6 and TRBJ2-1; maybe TRBD2 (6 bases). This CDR3 spans 16 amino acids. V shed 0 bases and J shed 7 bases, with 16 bases lying between them. Germline CDR1 is MNHNY and CDR2 is SVGAGI (reference sequence). Here the CDR3 reads CASSYSTGLPRNEQFF. In DNA form, the CDR3 reads TGTGCCAGCAGTTACTCTACGGGACTCCCTAGAAATGAGCAGTTCTTC.

The V gene is TRBV6-6, the J gene TRBJ1-1, with a weak D call TRBD1 (5 bases). Germline loops: CDR1 MNHNY, CDR2 SVGAGI (reference sequence). Trimming removed 5 bases from V and 11 bases from J, with 12 bases in between. The CDR3 covers 11 residues. The CDR3 loop reads CASSPDSFAFF. CDR3 in DNA: TGTGCCAGCAGTCCTGACAGTTTCGCTTTCTTT.

The gene calls are TRBV5-8 and TRBJ1-3; 10 bases line up with TRBD1. V lost 7 bases to trimming and J lost 7 bases; unmatched junction nucleotides: 14. There are 16 residues in the CDR3. Germline lookup yields CDR1 SGHTS and CDR2 YDEGEE. The CDR3 loop reads CASGSLGQGSMNTIYF. The DNA of the CDR3 is TGTGCCAGCGGGTCCCTGGGACAGGGGTCTATGAACACCATATATTTT.

This clone was seen only a few times. The genes are TRBV9 and TRBJ1-1; perhaps TRBD1 as D (6 bases). This CDR3 region has 16 residues. The germline V gene has CDR1 SGDLS and CDR2 YYNGEE. V dropped 1 base and J dropped 1 base, with 14 bases sitting between them. The CDR3 DNA follows: TGTGCCAGCAGCGTACTCGCCAGGGGCGGGAACACTGAAGCTTTCTTT. It encodes CASSVLARGGNTEAFF.

This clone was seen more than once but under ten times. The sample has other DNA sequences that encode this CDR3 too. This rearrangement joins TRBV9 to TRBJ2-5; tentatively, D is TRBD2 (5 bases). The germline V and J ends were trimmed by 4 bases and 5 bases, with 15 bases remaining between them. Germline V gene data show CDR1 as SGDLS and CDR2 as YYNGEE. The CDR3 is 14 residues long. The CDR3 region has the DNA TGTGCCAGCAGCTCTTCGGGGAGCTGGGAGACCCAGTACTTC. As protein: CASSSSGSWETQYF. Using reference TRBV9 and TRBJ2-5 for the parts outside the CDR3, the full variable domain is DSGVTQTPKHLITATGQRVTLRCSPRSGDLSVYWYQQSLDQGLQFLIQYYNGEERAKGNILERFSAQQFPDLHSELNLSSLELGDSALYFCASSSSGSWETQYFGPGTRLLVL.

This sequence joins TRBV28 and TRBJ2-7, with D unresolved. The CDR3 covers 14 residues. CDR1 and CDR2 (germline): MDHEN, SYDVKM. The V end was cut by 5 bases, the J end by 0 bases, with 11 bases between. CDR3 nucleotides: TGTGCCAGCAGTCCCGGAGATCTCTCCTACGAGCAGTACTTC. Its translation: CASSPGDLSYEQYF.

This clone appeared once. This sequence joins TRBV16 and TRBJ1-2, with TRBD1 identical over 9 bases. The CDR3 spans 16 residues. Germline values: CDR1 KGHSY, CDR2 FQNENV. The ends lost 0 bases at V and 6 bases at J; junction bases unmatched: 8. In nucleotides, the CDR3 is TGTGCCAGCAGCCAATCTTCACAGGGGGCTCGGGATGGCTACACCTTC. Encoded protein: CASSQSSQGARDGYTF. Supplemented by reference TRBV16 and TRBJ1-2, the full variable domain reads GEEVAQTPKHLVRGEGQKAKLYCAPIKGHSYVFWYQQVLKNEFKFLISFQNENVFDETGMPKERFSAKCLPNSPCSLEIQATKLEDSAVYFCASSQSSQGARDGYTFGSGTRLTVV.

The chain has TRBV28 and TRBJ1-5; the match to TRBD1 covers 10 bases. Per germline, CDR1 MDHEN and CDR2 SYDVKM. Trimming took 6 bases from V and 0 from J; bases not matched to a gene: 2. The length of the CDR3 is 15 residues. CDR3 sequence (DNA): TGTGCCAGCAGGGGGACAGGGGATAGCAATCAGCCCCAGCATTTT. This codes for CASRGTGDSNQPQHF.

Worth noting for this clone: The junction does not match germline at one end; this may be a read error. The rearrangement links TRBV6-1 to TRBJ1-2, with TRBD1 identical over 9 bases. The germline gives CDR1 MNHNS, CDR2 SASEGT. The CDR3 loop spans 14 amino acids. Here the CDR3 reads CASSEAGQGAYRAF. CDR3 bases: TGTGCCAGCAGTGAAGCGGGACAGGGCGCCTACCGGGCCTTC.

The rearrangement joins TRBV4-3 to TRBJ2-6; the D gene is possibly TRBD2 (5 bases). CDR3 length: 17 amino acids. In germline, CDR1 is LGHNA, CDR2 YSLEER. Deletions cut 0 bases from V and 0 bases from J, with 9 bases between. The CDR3 nucleotides are TGCGCCAGCAGCCAAGATCGCCGGGACTCTGGGGCCAACGTCCTGACTTTC. Protein: CASSQDRRDSGANVLTF.